This TCR beta chain stems from a study of shared clonotypes between healthy human individuals. TCRdb's copy holds only in-frame clones and misses some; the assay was immunoSEQ multiplex PCR. The table shows 2 million to 2.5 million clones, with 90% to 96% occurring only once. Adults of Caucasian background living in Nashville, Tennessee made up all donors. Division of CD4+ cells produced a CD45RA+ naive subset and a CD45RA-negative memory subset. The CDR3 covers 14 residues. Germline values: CDR1 LNHNV, CDR2 YYDKDF (reference sequence). V shed 5 bases and J shed 7 bases, with 18 bases lying between them.

Sequenced material: naive CD4+ T cells sorted from blood. Subset defined: CD45RA+ positively selected. The TCR sequence derives from a man in his late teens or twenties in good health. The rearrangement uses TRBV15 and TRBJ2-7, with a possible D match to TRBD2 (6 bases). The CDR3 loop reads CATSPGTVYGEQYF. The DNA of the CDR3 is TGTGCCACCAGCCCTGGGACTGTCTACGGGGAGCAGTACTTC. The full variable domain, its missing parts supplied by reference TRBV15 and TRBJ2-7, is DAMVIQNPRYQVTQFGKPVTLSCSQTLNHNVMYWYQQKSSQAPKLLFHYYDKDFNNEADTPDNFQSRRPNTSFCFLDIRSPGLGDTAMYLCATSPGTVYGEQYFGPGTRLTVT.